The present T cell receptor beta chain was sequenced within a study of T-cell reconstitution after alpha-beta-depleted transplantation in children. Unique molecular identifiers were incorporated when the TCRbeta library was constructed. TCRdb reprocessed the PCR reads with MiXCR, giving one entry per CDR3 protein. The table has 190,000 or so distinct CDR3 sequences, about 6.3% seen once. The sample holds many counts of this clonotype. The CDR3 runs 15 residues. V lost 0 bases, J lost 2 bases, and 13 bases lay in between. Germline-derived CDR1 and CDR2 are DFQATT and SNEGSKA (reference sequence). The source is a human donor who donated a stem cell graft to a child with Wiskott-Aldrich syndrome. This chain connects TRBV20-1 to TRBJ1-2; D remains unclear. The material sequenced was PBMCs from the stem cell graft donor, taken from the stem cell graft. The DNA for the CDR3 is TGCAGTGCTAGAGATCCTTTGGACGGGAACTATGGCTACACCTTC. Translating gives CSARDPLDGNYGYTF.